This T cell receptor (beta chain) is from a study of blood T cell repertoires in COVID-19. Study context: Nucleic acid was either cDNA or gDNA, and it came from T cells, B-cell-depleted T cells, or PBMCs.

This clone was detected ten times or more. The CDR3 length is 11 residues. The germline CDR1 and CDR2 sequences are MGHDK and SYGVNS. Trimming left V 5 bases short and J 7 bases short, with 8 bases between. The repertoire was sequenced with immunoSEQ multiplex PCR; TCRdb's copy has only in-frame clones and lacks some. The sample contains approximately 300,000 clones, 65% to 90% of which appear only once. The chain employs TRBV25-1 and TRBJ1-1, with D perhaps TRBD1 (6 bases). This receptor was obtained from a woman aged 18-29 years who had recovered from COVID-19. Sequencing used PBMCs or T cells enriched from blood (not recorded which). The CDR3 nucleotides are TGTGCCAGCAGTCCAGGGGATGAAGCTTTCTTT. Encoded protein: CASSPGDEAFF.